The entry below gives a single TCR beta chain sequence along with its context. The source of the sample is a study of shared T cell receptors in the human thymus. Sequenced by immunoSEQ multiplex PCR; TCRdb stores in-frame clones only, minus some. The table shows over 350,000 clones, with roughly 94% occurring only once. This CDR3 comprises 15 residues. V dropped 6 bases and J dropped 2 bases, with 13 bases sitting between them. Per the germline V gene, CDR1 is MNHEY and CDR2 is SVGAGI. The TCR comes from a human donor. Sequenced sample: thymocytes. This chain joins TRBV6-5 and TRBJ2-2; tentatively, D is TRBD2 (5 bases). The CDR3 loop is CASRTPGINTGELFF. In nucleotides, the CDR3 is TGTGCCAGCAGGACGCCGGGAATTAACACCGGGGAGCTGTTTTTT.